Listed here are 13 T cell receptor beta chains from one sample, sequenced in a study of T cells in Graves' hyperthyroidism and ophthalmopathy. Amplification of TCR beta CDR3 regions used RNA as the template. The primer set for the first-round RT-PCR of the TCR CDR3 was HTBI. TCRdb called the multiplex PCR reads again in MiXCR, with one record for every CDR3 protein. This table holds roughly 180,000 distinct CDR3 sequences, roughly 10% found once. The specimen was blood. These receptors originate from a woman aged 18-29 years with Graves' hyperthyroidism that later progressed to Graves' ophthalmopathy.

Worth noting for this clonotype: A much larger clone is a single base away; this may be a read error. The chain has TRBV27 and TRBJ1-2; TRBD1 is a possible D gene (6 bases). The CDR3 is 16 residues long. The V gene lost 5 bases and the J gene lost 6 bases, with 22 bases spanning the gap. The germline V gene encodes CDR1 MNHEY and CDR2 SMNVEV (reference sequence). CDR3 DNA: TGTGCCAGCAGTCCCCGCCGGACAGCCCTCTCCCATGGCTACACCTTC. This sequence encodes CASSPRRTALSHGYTF.

This clonotype was detected many times. The genes are TRBV30 and TRBJ1-1; D remains ambiguous. CDR1 is GTSNPN and CDR2 is SVGIG in the germline V gene (reference sequence). The V and J ends lost 3 bases and 0 bases respectively, with 8 bases between them. This CDR3 comprises 13 residues. For the CDR3, the DNA is TGTGCCTGGAGAAGACATATGAACACTGAAGCTTTCTTT. It translates to CAWRRHMNTEAFF.

The chain recombines TRBV7-3 with TRBJ2-1; 14 bases align to TRBD2. With V trimmed by 5 bases and J by 6 bases, 3 bases remained unmatched. The CDR3 is 15 amino acids. Germline values: CDR1 SGHTA, CDR2 FQGTGA. CDR3 coding DNA: TGTGCCAGCAGCCCGACTAGCGGGGGGGCCAATGAGCAGTTCTTC. As protein: CASSPTSGGANEQFF.

The chain employs TRBV3-1 and TRBJ1-2; no definite D call. The V gene lost 3 bases and the J gene lost 4 bases, with 9 bases spanning the gap. Germline V gene lookup returns CDR1 LGHDT and CDR2 YNNKEL (reference sequence). CDR3 length equals 13 residues. CDR3 DNA sequence: TGTGCCAGCAGCCACGCCTCGGGCTATGGCTACACCTTC. Protein: CASSHASGYGYTF.

In this sample, this clonotype turned up many times. The chain combines TRBV29-1 with TRBJ2-1; the match to TRBD2 covers 10 bases. Germline-derived CDR1 and CDR2 are SQVTM and ANQGSEA. CDR3 length: 18 amino acids. The junction had 14 bases not matched to a gene; V was cut back by 6 bases and J by 0 bases. CDR3 sequence (DNA): TGCAGCGTGATCCTTCAAGCGGGAGGGCCCGGCTCCTACAATGAGCAGTTCTTC. Its translation is CSVILQAGGPGSYNEQFF.

This clonotype has at least ten counts. The V and J genes are TRBV30 and TRBJ2-3; the match to TRBD2 covers 9 bases. J was trimmed by 4 bases and V by 3 bases; bases with no gene match: 11. The CDR3 runs 16 residues. Per germline, CDR1 GTSNPN and CDR2 SVGIG (reference sequence). CDR3 protein: CAWSLDFSGSADTQYF. The DNA for the CDR3 is TGTGCCTGGAGCCTGGACTTTAGCGGGAGTGCAGATACGCAGTATTTT.

This clonotype was counted at least ten times. The V gene is TRBV2, the J gene TRBJ2-3, with 8 bases lining up with TRBD2. The ends lost 7 bases at V and 0 bases at J; junction bases unmatched: 9. Germline V gives CDR1 SNHLY, CDR2 FYNNEI. The CDR3 runs 16 residues. The CDR3 DNA reads as TGTGCCAGCAAACCTACGACTAGCGCAAGCACAGATACGCAGTATTTT. It yields the protein CASKPTTSASTDTQYF.

This clonotype has ten or more counts. V and J are TRBV30 and TRBJ2-7; perhaps D is TRBD1 or TRBD2 (5 bases each). Trimming stripped 4 bases from V and 2 bases from J, with 12 bases between. Per the germline V gene, CDR1 is GTSNPN and CDR2 is SVGIG (reference sequence). This CDR3 is 13 amino acids long. DNA for the CDR3: TGTGCCTGGACCATGAGGGGAACCTACGAGCAGTACTTC. Residues: CAWTMRGTYEQYF. The full variable domain, rest sourced from reference TRBV30 and TRBJ2-7, is SQTIHQWPATLVQPVGSPLSLECTVEGTSNPNLYWYRQAAGRGLQLLFYSVGIGQISSEVPQNLSASRPQDRQFILSSKKLLLSDSGFYLCAWTMRGTYEQYFGPGTRLTVT.

There are a few counts of this clonotype. This chain connects TRBV4-2 to TRBJ1-4; no clear D. Germline-derived CDR1 and CDR2 are LGHNA and YNFKEQ. With 0 bases removed from V and 4 bases from J, the gap between germline ends came to 9 bases. CDR3 length: 15 amino acids. The CDR3 reads CASSQDYSLNEKLFF. The DNA for the CDR3 is TGTGCCAGCAGCCAAGATTACAGTCTTAATGAAAAACTGTTTTTT.

This clonotype was counted at least ten times. The chain has TRBV7-9 and TRBJ1-6, with 8 bases matching TRBD1. CDR1 and CDR2 from the germline V gene are SEHNR and FQNEAQ (reference sequence). V lost 1 base and J lost 8; bases outside the gene matches: 4. This CDR3 is 15 amino acids long. For the CDR3, the DNA is TGTGCCAGCAGCTTAGGGACAGGGATATATTCACCCCTCCACTTT. It is translated as CASSLGTGIYSPLHF.

Note on this clonotype: This may be a read error: a much more frequent sequence differs by one nucleotide. This chain links TRBV30 with TRBJ2-1; TRBD1 aligns across 9 bases. The germline CDR1 and CDR2 sequences are GTSNPN and SVGIG (reference sequence). The CDR3 totals 14 residues. J was trimmed by 10 bases and V by 3 bases; bases with no gene match: 10. In nucleotides, the CDR3 is TGTGCCTGGAGCACCGGGACAGGGATCAACGAGCAGTTCTTC. Its protein is CAWSTGTGINEQFF. Looking up the rest from reference TRBV30 and TRBJ2-1 gives the full variable domain: SQTIHQWPATLVQPVGSPLSLECTVEGTSNPNLYWYRQAAGRGLQLLFYSVGIGQISSEVPQNLSASRPQDRQFILSSKKLLLSDSGFYLCAWSTGTGINEQFFGPGTRLTVL.

This clonotype was seen many times. The chain is built from TRBV20-1 and TRBJ1-2; 8 bases fit TRBD1. Looked up from germline, CDR1 is DFQATT and CDR2 is SNEGSKA (reference sequence). The junction had 6 bases not matched to a gene; V was cut back by 6 bases and J by 3 bases. The CDR3 runs 13 residues. CDR3 protein: CSAHRGDDYGYTF. The CDR3 DNA follows: TGCAGTGCACACAGGGGGGATGACTATGGCTACACCTTC.

This clonotype occurred many times. V usage is TRBV20-1 and J usage is TRBJ2-7; TRBD2 is a possible D gene (6 bases). V lost 8 bases and J 3 bases, leaving 20 bases between the germline ends. Germline values: CDR1 DFQATT, CDR2 SNEGSKA (reference sequence). The CDR3 loop spans 14 amino acids. The CDR3 region is CSTAGSFRGYEQYF. The CDR3 DNA reads as TGCAGTACCGCGGGAAGTTTTAGGGGCTACGAGCAGTACTTC.